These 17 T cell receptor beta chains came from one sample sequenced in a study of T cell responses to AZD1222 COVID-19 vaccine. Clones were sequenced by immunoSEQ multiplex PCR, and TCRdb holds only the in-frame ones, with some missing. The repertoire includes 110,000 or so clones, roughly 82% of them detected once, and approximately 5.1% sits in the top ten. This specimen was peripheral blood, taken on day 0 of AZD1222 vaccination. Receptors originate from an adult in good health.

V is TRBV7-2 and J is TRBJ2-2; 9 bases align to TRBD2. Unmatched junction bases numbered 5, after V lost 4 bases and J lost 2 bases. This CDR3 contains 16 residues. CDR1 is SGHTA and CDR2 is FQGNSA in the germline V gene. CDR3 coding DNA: TGTGCCAGCAGCTCCAATAGCGGGGGAAACACCGGGGAGCTGTTTTTT. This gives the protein CASSSNSGGNTGELFF.

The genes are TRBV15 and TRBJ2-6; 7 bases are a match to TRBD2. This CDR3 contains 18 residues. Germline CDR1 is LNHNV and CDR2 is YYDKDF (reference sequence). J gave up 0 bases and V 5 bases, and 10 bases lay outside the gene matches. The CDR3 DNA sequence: TGTGCCACCAGCGGAGCGGGATCGAGCAGCTCTGGGGCCAACGTCCTGACTTTC. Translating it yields CATSGAGSSSSGANVLTF.

CDR3 loop: CASSANLEPEQYF. The CDR3 DNA reads as TGTGCCAGCAGCGCCAACTTGGAACCCGAGCAGTACTTC. This chain uses TRBV13 with TRBJ2-7; D unresolved. Trimming removed 5 bases at V and 6 bases at J, with 14 bases between. Per germline, CDR1 PRHDT and CDR2 FYEKMQ (reference sequence). The CDR3 runs to 13 residues.

CDR3 coding DNA: TGTGCCAGCAGCCAAGAAAGAGGGACAGGGTTCCTCGTAACCCGTGCCTACTATGGCTACACCTTC. Protein: CASSQERGTGFLVTRAYYGYTF. The gene calls are TRBV3-1 (or the pseudogene TRBV3-2) and TRBJ1-2; 9 bases align to TRBD1. The CDR3 consists of 22 residues. J gave up 3 bases and V 0 bases, and 23 bases lay outside the gene matches. From germline, CDR1 is LGHDT and CDR2 YNNKEL (reference sequence).

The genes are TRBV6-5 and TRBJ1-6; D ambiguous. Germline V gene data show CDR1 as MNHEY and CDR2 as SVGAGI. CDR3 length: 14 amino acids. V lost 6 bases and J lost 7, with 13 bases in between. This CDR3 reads CASRTEMGNSPLHF. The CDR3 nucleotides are TGTGCCAGCAGAACGGAGATGGGAAATTCACCCCTCCACTTT.

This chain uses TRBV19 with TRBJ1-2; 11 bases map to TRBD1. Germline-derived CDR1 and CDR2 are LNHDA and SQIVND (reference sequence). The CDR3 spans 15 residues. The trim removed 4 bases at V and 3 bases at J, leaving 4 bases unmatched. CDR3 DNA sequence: TGTGCCAGTAGTACCCGGACAGGGGGCGACTATGGCTACACCTTC. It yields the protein CASSTRTGGDYGYTF.

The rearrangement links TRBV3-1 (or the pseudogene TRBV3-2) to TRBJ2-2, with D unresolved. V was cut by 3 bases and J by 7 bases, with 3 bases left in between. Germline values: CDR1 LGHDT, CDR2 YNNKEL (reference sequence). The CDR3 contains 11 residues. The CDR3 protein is CASSHSGELFF. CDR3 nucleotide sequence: TGTGCCAGCAGCCATAGCGGGGAGCTGTTTTTT.

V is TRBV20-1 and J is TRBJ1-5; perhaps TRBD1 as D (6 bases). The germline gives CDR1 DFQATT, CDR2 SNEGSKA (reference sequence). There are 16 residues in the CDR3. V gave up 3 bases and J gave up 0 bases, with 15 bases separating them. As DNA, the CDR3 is TGCAGTGCTAGTTTGCCCAGGGGTCGTAGCAATCAGCCCCAGCATTTT. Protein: CSASLPRGRSNQPQHF.

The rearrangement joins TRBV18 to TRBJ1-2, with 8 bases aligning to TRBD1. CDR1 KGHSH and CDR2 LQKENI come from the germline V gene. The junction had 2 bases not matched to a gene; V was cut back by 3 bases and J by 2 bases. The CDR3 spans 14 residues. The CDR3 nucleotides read TGTGCCAGCTCACCGACAGGGGAAAACTATGGCTACACCTTC. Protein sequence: CASSPTGENYGYTF. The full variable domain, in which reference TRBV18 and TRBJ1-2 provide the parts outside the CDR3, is NAGVMQNPRHLVRRRGQEARLRCSPMKGHSHVYWYRQLPEEGLKFMVYLQKENIIDESGMPKERFSAEFPKEGPSILRIQQVVRGDSAAYFCASSPTGENYGYTFGSGTRLTVV.

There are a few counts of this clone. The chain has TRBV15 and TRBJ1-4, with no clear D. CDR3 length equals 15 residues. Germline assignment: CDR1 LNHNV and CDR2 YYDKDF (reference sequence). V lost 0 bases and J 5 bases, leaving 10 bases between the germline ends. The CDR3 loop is CATSRDQGPNEKLFF. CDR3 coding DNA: TGTGCCACCAGCAGAGATCAAGGGCCGAATGAAAAACTGTTTTTT.

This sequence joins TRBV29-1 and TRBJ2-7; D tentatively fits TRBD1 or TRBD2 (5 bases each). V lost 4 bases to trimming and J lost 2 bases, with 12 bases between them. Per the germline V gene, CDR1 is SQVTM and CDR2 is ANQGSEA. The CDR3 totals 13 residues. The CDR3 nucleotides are TGCAGCGTTGTAAGCGGCAGGGCCTACGAGCAGTACTTC. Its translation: CSVVSGRAYEQYF.

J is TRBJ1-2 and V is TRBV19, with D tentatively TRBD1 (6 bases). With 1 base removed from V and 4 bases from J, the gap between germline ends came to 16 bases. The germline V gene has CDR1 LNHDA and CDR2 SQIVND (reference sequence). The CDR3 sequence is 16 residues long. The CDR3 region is CASSIGTQGGGYGYTF. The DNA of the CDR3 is TGTGCCAGTAGTATAGGGACACAGGGCGGCGGCTATGGCTACACCTTC. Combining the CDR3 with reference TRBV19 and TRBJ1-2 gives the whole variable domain DGGITQSPKYLFRKEGQNVTLSCEQNLNHDAMYWYRQDPGQGLRLIYYSQIVNDFQKGDIAEGYSVSREKKESFPLTVTSAQKNPTAFYLCASSIGTQGGGYGYTFGSGTRLTVV.

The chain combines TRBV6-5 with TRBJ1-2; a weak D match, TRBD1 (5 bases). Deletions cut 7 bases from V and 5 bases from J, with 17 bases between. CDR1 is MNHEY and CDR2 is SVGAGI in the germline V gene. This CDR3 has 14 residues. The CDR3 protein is CASIERGGPYGYTF. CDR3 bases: TGTGCCAGCATCGAGCGGGGCGGCCCTTATGGCTACACCTTC.

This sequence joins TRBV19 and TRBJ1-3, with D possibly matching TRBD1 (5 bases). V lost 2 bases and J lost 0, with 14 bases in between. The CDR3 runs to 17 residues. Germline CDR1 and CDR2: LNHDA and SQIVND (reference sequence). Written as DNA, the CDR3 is TGTGCCAGTAGTATATTAGCCGCCGGGGCCTCTGGAAACACCATATATTTT. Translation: CASSILAAGASGNTIYF.

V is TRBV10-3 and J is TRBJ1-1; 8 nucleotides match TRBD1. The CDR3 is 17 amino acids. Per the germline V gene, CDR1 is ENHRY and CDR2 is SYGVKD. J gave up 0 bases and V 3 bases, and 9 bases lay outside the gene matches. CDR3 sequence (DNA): TGTGCCATCAGTGACTCAAGACAGGGGATCATGAACACTGAAGCTTTCTTT. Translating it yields CAISDSRQGIMNTEAFF.

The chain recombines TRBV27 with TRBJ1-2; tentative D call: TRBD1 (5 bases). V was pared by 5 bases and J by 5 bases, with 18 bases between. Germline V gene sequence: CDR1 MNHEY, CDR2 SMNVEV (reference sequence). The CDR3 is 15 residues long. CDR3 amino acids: CASSHTWAGEYGYTF. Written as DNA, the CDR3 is TGTGCCAGCAGTCACACTTGGGCGGGGGAGTATGGCTACACCTTC.

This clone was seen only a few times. CDR3 sequence: CASSRGGSYNEQFF. CDR3 DNA: TGTGCCAGCTCACGAGGGGGCTCCTACAATGAGCAGTTCTTC. The chain recombines TRBV18 with TRBJ2-1, with D possibly matching TRBD1 (6 bases). Trimming removed 4 bases from V and 0 bases from J, with 7 bases in between. CDR1 KGHSH and CDR2 LQKENI come from the germline V gene. The CDR3 length is 14 residues.